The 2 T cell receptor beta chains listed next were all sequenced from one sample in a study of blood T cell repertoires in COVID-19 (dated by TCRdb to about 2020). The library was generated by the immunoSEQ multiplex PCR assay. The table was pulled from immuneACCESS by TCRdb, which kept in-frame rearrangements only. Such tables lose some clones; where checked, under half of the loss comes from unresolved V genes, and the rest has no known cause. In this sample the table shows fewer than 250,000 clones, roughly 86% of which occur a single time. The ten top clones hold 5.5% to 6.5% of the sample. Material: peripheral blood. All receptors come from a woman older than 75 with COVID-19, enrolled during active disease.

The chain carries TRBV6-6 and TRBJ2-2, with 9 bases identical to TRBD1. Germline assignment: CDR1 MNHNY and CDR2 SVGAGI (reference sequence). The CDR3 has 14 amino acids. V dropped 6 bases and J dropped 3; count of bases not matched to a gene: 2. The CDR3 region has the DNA TGTGCCAGCAGCAGACAGGGGGACACCGGGGAGCTGTTTTTT. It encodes CASSRQGDTGELFF.

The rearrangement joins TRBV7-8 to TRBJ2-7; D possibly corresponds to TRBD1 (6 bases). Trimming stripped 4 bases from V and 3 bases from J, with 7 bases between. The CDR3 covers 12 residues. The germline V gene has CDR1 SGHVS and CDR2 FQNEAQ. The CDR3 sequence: CASSSQGYEQYF. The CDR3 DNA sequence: TGTGCCAGCAGCTCACAGGGCTACGAGCAGTACTTC.